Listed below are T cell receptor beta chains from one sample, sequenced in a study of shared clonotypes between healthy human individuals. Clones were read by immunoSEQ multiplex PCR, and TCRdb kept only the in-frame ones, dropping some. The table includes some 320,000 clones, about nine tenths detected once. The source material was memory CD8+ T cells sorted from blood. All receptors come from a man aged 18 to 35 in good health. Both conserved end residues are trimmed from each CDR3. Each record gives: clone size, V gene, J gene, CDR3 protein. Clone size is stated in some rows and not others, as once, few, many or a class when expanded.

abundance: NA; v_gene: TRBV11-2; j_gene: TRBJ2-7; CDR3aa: ASSLTTEYEQY
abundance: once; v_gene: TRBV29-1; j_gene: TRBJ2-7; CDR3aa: SVQGADRGYEQY
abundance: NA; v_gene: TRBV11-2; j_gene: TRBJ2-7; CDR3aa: ASSLGANEQY
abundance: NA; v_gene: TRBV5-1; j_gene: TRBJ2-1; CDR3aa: ASRVSTEQF
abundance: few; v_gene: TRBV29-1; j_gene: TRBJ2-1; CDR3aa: SVDFLPAGINEQF
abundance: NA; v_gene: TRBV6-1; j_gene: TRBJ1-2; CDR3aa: ASSEAPGQGAIGYT
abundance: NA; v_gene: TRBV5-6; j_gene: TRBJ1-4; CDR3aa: ASSFGTGGEKLF
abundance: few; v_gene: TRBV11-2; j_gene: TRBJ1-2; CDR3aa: ASSAGRAGGYT
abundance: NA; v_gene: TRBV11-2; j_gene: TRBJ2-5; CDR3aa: ASSPPTGGVETQY
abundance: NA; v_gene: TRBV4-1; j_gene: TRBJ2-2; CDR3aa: ASSPTSGVNTGELF
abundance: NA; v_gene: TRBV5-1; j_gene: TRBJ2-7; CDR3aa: ASTLTGEQY
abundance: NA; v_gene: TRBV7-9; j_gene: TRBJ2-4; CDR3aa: ASSSEQGTLGGRDIQY
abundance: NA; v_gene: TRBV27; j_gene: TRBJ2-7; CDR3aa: ASSIFPGGSYEQY
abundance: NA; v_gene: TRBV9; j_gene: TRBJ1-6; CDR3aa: ASSVAGTGGSPLH
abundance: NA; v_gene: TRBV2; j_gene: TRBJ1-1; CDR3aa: ASRSTGGGYTEAF
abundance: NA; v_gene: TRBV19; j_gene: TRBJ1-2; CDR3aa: ASRDRGPGDYGYT
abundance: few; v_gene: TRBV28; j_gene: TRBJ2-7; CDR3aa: ASTRGPGSEQY
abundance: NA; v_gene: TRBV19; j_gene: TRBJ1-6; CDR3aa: ASSKDREIH
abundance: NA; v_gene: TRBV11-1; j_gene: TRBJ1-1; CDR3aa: ASSLNRPRGFYTEAF
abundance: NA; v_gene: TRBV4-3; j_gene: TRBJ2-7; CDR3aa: ASSQNSGRVFGEQY
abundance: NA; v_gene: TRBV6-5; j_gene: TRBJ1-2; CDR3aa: ASRTLDRYGYT
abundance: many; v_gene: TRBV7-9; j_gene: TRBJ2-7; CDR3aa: ASSLPGLGVRGLEQY
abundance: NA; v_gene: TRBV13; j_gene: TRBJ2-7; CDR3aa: ASSLGRSEYEQY
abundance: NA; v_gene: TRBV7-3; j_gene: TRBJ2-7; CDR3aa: ASSSRGGISYEQY
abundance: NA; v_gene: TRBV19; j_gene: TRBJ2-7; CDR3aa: ASSIDGAYEQY
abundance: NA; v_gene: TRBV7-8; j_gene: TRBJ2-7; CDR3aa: ASSPLGRGYEQY
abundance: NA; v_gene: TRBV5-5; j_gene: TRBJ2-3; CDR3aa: ASRAIDLVLADTQY
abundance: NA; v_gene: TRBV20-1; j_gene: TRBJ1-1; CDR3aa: SARRNTEAF
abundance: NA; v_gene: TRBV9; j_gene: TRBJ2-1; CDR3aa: ASSGTGVEQF